These 5 T cell receptor beta chains originate from one sample sequenced in a study of T cells in Graves' hyperthyroidism and ophthalmopathy. TCR beta CDR3 sequences were amplified from RNA transcripts. Researchers ran a first-round RT-PCR on the TCR CDR3 using the HTBI primer set. Via MiXCR, TCRdb re-called the multiplex PCR reads, giving one row per CDR3 protein. The table records a few hundred thousand distinct CDR3 sequences, roughly 15% of them present only once. The sequencing sample was made of blood. The receptors come from a woman aged 55-75 years with Graves' ophthalmopathy.

In its sample, this clonotype was seen a few times. The chain has TRBV28 and TRBJ2-3, with 10 positions matching TRBD1. CDR1 MDHEN and CDR2 SYDVKM come from the germline V gene. This CDR3 spans 15 amino acids. The ends lost 5 bases at V and 2 bases at J; junction bases unmatched: 4. This chain's CDR3 is CASSRQGAHTDTQYF. The DNA of the CDR3 is TGTGCCAGCAGTCGACAGGGGGCCCACACAGATACGCAGTATTTT.

This rearrangement joins TRBV20-1 to TRBJ1-1; 7 nucleotides line up with TRBD1. The CDR3 sequence is 17 residues long. Germline CDR1 is DFQATT and CDR2 is SNEGSKA (reference sequence). V shed 5 bases and J 2 bases; nucleotides not matched to a gene: 17. The CDR3 DNA reads as TGCAGTGCTTTTAACCCGGCGGGGGGACAGCGTAACACTGAAGCTTTCTTT. Translating gives CSAFNPAGGQRNTEAFF.

This clonotype was observed a handful of times. The rearrangement joins TRBV19 to TRBJ1-1; D is unresolved. Trimming cost V 7 bases and J 1 base, with 7 bases left between them. The CDR3 spans 12 residues. Germline-derived CDR1 and CDR2 are LNHDA and SQIVND (reference sequence). The CDR3 sequence is CASNVPNTEAFF. CDR3 sequence (DNA): TGTGCCAGTAATGTTCCGAACACTGAAGCTTTCTTT.

This clonotype was seen at least ten times. The CDR3 spells CASSLTSTSGSVDTQYF. In DNA form, the CDR3 reads TGTGCCAGCAGCCTTACGTCGACTAGCGGGAGTGTAGATACGCAGTATTTT. This chain connects TRBV3-1 to TRBJ2-3, with 12 bases aligning to TRBD2. Germline CDR1 and CDR2: LGHDT and YNNKEL (reference sequence). The length of the CDR3 is 17 residues. Trimming took 4 bases from V and 5 from J; bases not matched to a gene: 10.

This clonotype was observed many times. In DNA form, the CDR3 reads TGTGCCAGCGGGGGGAGGGGCCTCCCGGAGCAGTACTTC. Translated, it gives CASGGRGLPEQYF. The rearrangement uses TRBV7-9 and TRBJ2-7; the match to TRBD2 covers 7 bases. Trimming took 8 bases from V and 7 from J; bases not matched to a gene: 11. Germline-derived CDR1 and CDR2 are SEHNR and FQNEAQ (reference sequence). The CDR3 is 13 amino acids.